This T cell receptor (beta chain) originates from a study of PD-1 blockade in classical Hodgkin lymphoma. Measured with immunoSEQ multiplex PCR; TCRdb has only the in-frame clones, and not every one. Among some 22,000 clones listed, 65% to 75% were seen once. In every patient, relapse followed autologous stem cell transplantation, while exposure to brentuximab vedotin differed. CDR1 SEHNR and CDR2 FQNEAQ come from the germline V gene (reference sequence). The CDR3 loop spans 13 amino acids. The germline V and J ends were trimmed by 6 bases and 1 base, with 7 bases remaining between them. This chain uses TRBV7-9 with TRBJ1-5, with a tentative D call TRBD1 (5 bases). Material: peripheral blood mononuclear cells (PBMCs), obtained at baseline. The sequence derives from a human donor with classical Hodgkin lymphoma. CDR3 region: CASRAGSNQPQHF. The CDR3, as DNA: TGTGCCAGCAGGGCAGGGAGCAATCAGCCCCAGCATTTT.